The source of this T cell receptor (beta chain) is a study of cytomegalovirus exposure and HLA in healthy donors. Primers for the PCR totalled 60 Vbeta and 13 Jbeta. Only in-frame clones appear in the TCRdb table, and some are missing; sequencing was by immunoSEQ multiplex PCR. The sample has about 67,000 clones, 75% to 90% seen once. The CDR3 loop spans 14 amino acids. The germline CDR1 and CDR2 sequences are SQVTM and ANQGSEA. The V gene lost 4 bases and the J gene lost 6 bases, with 18 bases spanning the gap. The sample was PBMCs. The chain has TRBV29-1 and TRBJ1-2; no definite D call. This sequence was found in a woman between 25 and 40 years old in good health and CMV-seropositive. CDR3 DNA sequence: TGCAGCGTTGGGGGAGGATACCCAGCCAATGGCTACACCTTC. Translating gives CSVGGGYPANGYTF.